One sample yielded the 25 T cell receptor beta chains listed below, sequenced in a study of blood T cells in healthy people across ages. Using a J-beta primer mix together with a sample-barcoded 5' primer, a second PCR was run for about 7 to 12 cycles. TCRdb re-derived calls from the 5' RACE reads in MiXCR, one entry per CDR3 protein. The sample includes roughly 1,700,000 distinct CDR3 sequences, 28% seen only once; the top ten take 7.7%. Material: blood. The receptors here all came from a woman aged 30 to 39 in good health.

This clonotype was recorded many times. This chain connects TRBV10-3 to TRBJ2-7, with 10 bases that match TRBD1. Germline V lookup: CDR1 ENHRY, CDR2 SYGVKD. Unmatched junction bases numbered 7, after V lost 11 bases and J lost 3 bases. This CDR3 is built from 13 residues. The CDR3 nucleotides are TGTGCCGCGGGGACAGGGGCTATCTACGAGCAGTACTTC. Translated, it gives CAAGTGAIYEQYF.

The chain recombines TRBV29-1 with TRBJ2-5, with TRBD2 as a possible D gene (5 bases). Trimming left V 3 bases short and J 2 bases short, with 13 bases between. Germline V gene sequence: CDR1 SQVTM, CDR2 ANQGSEA. The CDR3 is 14 residues long. CDR3 nucleotides: TGCAGCGTTGAGCAGGCTCTAGCTCAAGAGACCCAGTACTTC. Amino acid sequence: CSVEQALAQETQYF.

Note on this clonotype: A much bigger clone sits one base away, suggesting this may be a read error. V and J are TRBV5-1 and TRBJ2-1; 9 bases align to TRBD2. There are 15 residues in the CDR3. Trimming removed 7 bases from V and 3 bases from J; junction bases left unmatched: 8. CDR1 and CDR2 from the germline V gene are SGHRS and YFSETQ. CDR3 sequence reads: CASSLAGESYNEQFF. CDR3 bases: TGCGCCAGCTCCTTAGCGGGGGAAAGCTACAATGAGCAGTTCTTC.

There are a few counts of this clonotype. This may come from a read error, since a much larger clone is one base off. The rearrangement uses TRBV12-3 or TRBV12-4 and TRBJ2-5; TRBD2 matches at 8 bases. This CDR3 is 14 amino acids long. V dropped 3 bases and J dropped 1; count of bases not matched to a gene: 1. CDR3 coding DNA: TGTGCCAGCAGTTTGACTAGCGCCCAAGAGACCCAGTACTTC. Translated, it gives CASSLTSAQETQYF.

This clonotype occurred a few times. The chain has TRBV7-8 and TRBJ1-1, with 7 positions matching TRBD1. Trimming cost V 2 bases and J 3 bases; bases outside gene matches: 6. The CDR3 loop spans 15 amino acids. Per the germline V gene, CDR1 is SGHVS and CDR2 is FQNEAQ. The CDR3 is CASSLRSQGYTEAFF. The DNA of the CDR3 is TGTGCCAGCAGCTTACGCTCACAGGGGTACACTGAAGCTTTCTTT.

The rearrangement joins TRBV20-1 to TRBJ2-7, with TRBD2 matching over 7 bases. V was clipped by 5 bases and J by 0 bases; unmatched bases: 10. Per the germline V gene, CDR1 is DFQATT and CDR2 is SNEGSKA (reference sequence). The length of the CDR3 is 15 residues. This CDR3 is CSAGGGSLLSYEQYF. CDR3 in DNA: TGCAGTGCTGGGGGGGGTAGTTTACTCTCCTACGAGCAGTACTTC.

In its sample, this clonotype was seen many times. This chain links TRBV6-5 with TRBJ2-7, with TRBD2 matching 10 bases. CDR1 and CDR2 from the germline V gene are MNHEY and SVGAGI. J gave up 6 bases and V 2 bases, and 4 bases lay outside the gene matches. This CDR3 is built from 14 residues. The DNA for the CDR3 is TGTGCCAGCAGTTACCAAGCGGGGGGGTCCGAGCAGTACTTC. This gives the protein CASSYQAGGSEQYF.

The chain combines TRBV7-9 with TRBJ2-3, with 10 bases matching TRBD2. V trimming: 1 base; J trimming: 0 bases; junction bases outside the gene matches: 10. This CDR3 is 19 amino acids long. Germline-derived CDR1 and CDR2 are SEHNR and FQNEAQ (reference sequence). CDR3 sequence (DNA): TGTGCCAGCAGCTTAGATTTTACGCTAGCGGGAGCTAGCACAGATACGCAGTATTTT. Residues: CASSLDFTLAGASTDTQYF. Variable domain in full (rest from reference TRBV7-9 and TRBJ2-3): DTGVSQNPRHKITKRGQNVTFRCDPISEHNRLYWYRQTLGQGPEFLTYFQNEAQLEKSRLLSDRFSAERPKGSFSTLEIQRTEQGDSAMYLCASSLDFTLAGASTDTQYFGPGTRLTVL.

This chain joins TRBV5-5 and TRBJ2-1; TRBD1 matches 10 bases. Unmatched junction bases numbered 10, after V lost 4 bases and J lost 9 bases. This CDR3 is 15 amino acids long. CDR1 is SGHKS and CDR2 is YYEKEE in the germline V gene (reference sequence). Here the CDR3 DNA reads TGTGCCAGCAGCAAGGGACAGGGGCTGGGCACTGAGCAGTTCTTC. Translating gives CASSKGQGLGTEQFF.

This clonotype has just a few counts. The rearrangement joins TRBV20-1 to TRBJ1-5; D is possibly TRBD1 (5 bases). Germline CDR1 is DFQATT and CDR2 is SNEGSKA (reference sequence). The V end was cut by 0 bases, the J end by 2 bases, with 17 bases between. This CDR3 comprises 17 residues. The chain's CDR3 is CSARDRGGAVRNQPQHF. The CDR3 region has the DNA TGCAGTGCTAGAGATCGGGGTGGGGCAGTCCGCAATCAGCCCCAGCATTTT.

This clonotype has just a few counts. This sequence joins TRBV5-1 and TRBJ2-4, with D possibly being TRBD1 (7 bases). Trimming removed 5 bases at V and 5 bases at J, with 17 bases between. This CDR3 is 15 amino acids long. Germline V lookup: CDR1 SGHRS, CDR2 YFSETQ. The CDR3 reads CASSRSTGTQNIQYF. The CDR3 nucleotides read TGCGCCAGCAGTCGATCGACAGGGACTCAAAACATTCAGTACTTC. Full variable domain (rest looked up from reference TRBV5-1 and TRBJ2-4): KAGVTQTPRYLIKTRGQQVTLSCSPISGHRSVSWYQQTPGQGLQFLFEYFSETQRNKGNFPGRFSGRQFSNSRSEMNVSTLELGDSALYLCASSRSTGTQNIQYFGAGTRLSVL.

The chain links TRBV5-1 to TRBJ2-5, with 7 positions matching TRBD1. There are 15 residues in the CDR3. Germline CDR1 and CDR2: SGHRS and YFSETQ. The V gene end was trimmed by 4 bases and the J gene end by 2 bases; junction bases not matched to a gene: 8. DNA of the CDR3: TGCGCCAGCAGCCCCCGGGGCAGGGGGCAAGAGACCCAGTACTTC. Encoded protein: CASSPRGRGQETQYF.

There are a few counts of this clonotype. The chain couples TRBV5-1 to TRBJ1-6; no clear D gene. Trimming removed 0 bases at V and 0 bases at J, with 10 bases between. This CDR3 is 17 amino acids long. Looked up from germline, CDR1 is SGHRS and CDR2 is YFSETQ. CDR3 sequence (DNA): TGCGCCAGCAGCTTGGCGGGCAGTCGCTCCTATAATTCACCCCTCCACTTT. It is translated as CASSLAGSRSYNSPLHF.

In its sample, this clonotype was seen a few times. The chain uses TRBV4-1 and TRBJ2-7, with D unresolved. This CDR3 region has 20 residues. Deletions cut 0 bases from V and 0 bases from J, with 24 bases between. The germline gives CDR1 MGHRA, CDR2 YSYEKL. The CDR3 sequence: CASSQDRARGSFKSSYEQYF. CDR3 in DNA: TGCGCCAGCAGCCAAGATCGCGCCAGAGGCTCCTTTAAAAGCTCCTACGAGCAGTACTTC.

J is TRBJ2-3 and V is TRBV12-5; D is tentatively TRBD1 or TRBD2 (5 bases each). There are 16 residues in the CDR3. Germline CDR1 reads LGHNT; CDR2 reads FRNRAP. The ends were cut back, 3 bases at V and 0 bases at J, with 13 bases in the middle. CDR3 protein: CASGFDGGRSTDTQYF. CDR3 nucleotide sequence: TGTGCTAGTGGTTTCGATGGGGGAAGAAGCACAGATACGCAGTATTTT.

This chain uses TRBV28 with TRBJ1-6, with 10 bases that match TRBD1. The ends lost 8 bases at V and 5 bases at J; junction bases unmatched: 9. The CDR3 has 16 residues. CDR1 is MDHEN, CDR2 SYDVKM, per germline. The chain's CDR3 is CASGQAGQGDNSPLHF. CDR3 nucleotide sequence: TGTGCCAGCGGCCAAGCAGGACAGGGGGATAATTCACCCCTCCACTTT.

The J gene is TRBJ2-3, the V gene TRBV4-1; D might be TRBD2 (6 bases). Germline-derived CDR1 and CDR2 are MGHRA and YSYEKL. The CDR3 consists of 15 residues. The germline V and J ends were trimmed by 1 base and 5 bases, with 13 bases remaining between them. This chain's CDR3 is CASSQVWAGIDTQYF. Written as DNA, the CDR3 is TGCGCCAGCAGCCAAGTCTGGGCGGGGATAGATACGCAGTATTTT.

This clonotype came up a few times. The V gene is TRBV12-3 or TRBV12-4, the J gene TRBJ2-4; D might be TRBD1 (6 bases). CDR3 length equals 15 residues. The germline V and J ends were trimmed by 6 bases and 3 bases, with 15 bases remaining between them. CDR3 loop: CASSPQQGVKNIQYF. The DNA for the CDR3 is TGTGCCAGCAGCCCCCAACAGGGAGTCAAAAACATTCAGTACTTC.

There are many counts of this clonotype. This chain connects TRBV5-1 to TRBJ2-2; D gene ambiguous. The V end lost 5 bases, the J end lost 0 bases, and 8 bases lay between the germline ends. CDR3 size: 14 residues. Germline lookup yields CDR1 SGHRS and CDR2 YFSETQ. The CDR3 here is CASRGDANTGELFF. The CDR3 DNA reads TGCGCCAGCAGAGGAGATGCGAACACCGGGGAGCTGTTTTTT.

The chain combines TRBV2 with TRBJ2-3; 9 bases align to TRBD2. V was clipped by 7 bases and J by 1 base; unmatched bases: 3. This CDR3 is built from 14 residues. The germline V gene has CDR1 SNHLY and CDR2 FYNNEI. The CDR3 loop reads CASKRTSGTDTQYF. The CDR3 DNA sequence: TGTGCCAGCAAGAGGACTAGCGGCACAGATACGCAGTATTTT.

This clonotype was found a few times. J is TRBJ1-2 and V is TRBV5-1; 8 bases are shared with TRBD1. Germline trimming cut 4 bases from V and 3 bases from J; bases unmatched to any gene: 8. The CDR3 is 15 residues long. Per the germline V gene, CDR1 is SGHRS and CDR2 is YFSETQ. The DNA for the CDR3 is TGCGCCAGCAGCCCGGGGACAGGCAGATACTATGGCTACACCTTC. As protein: CASSPGTGRYYGYTF.

V and J are TRBV19 and TRBJ1-1; TRBD1 is a possible D gene (6 bases). The ends were cut back, 10 bases at V and 7 bases at J, with 13 bases in the middle. Germline V gene data show CDR1 as LNHDA and CDR2 as SQIVND (reference sequence). The CDR3 is made up of 11 amino acids. The CDR3 reads CATSQGGEAFF. CDR3 DNA: TGTGCCACCTCCCAAGGGGGTGAAGCTTTCTTT.

The chain couples TRBV5-1 to TRBJ2-6, with D tentatively TRBD1 (5 bases). The CDR3 extends over 18 amino acids. The ends were cut back, 4 bases at V and 0 bases at J, with 17 bases in the middle. Germline V lookup: CDR1 SGHRS, CDR2 YFSETQ. Here the CDR3 reads CASSPPTAISSGANVLTF. The CDR3 region has the DNA TGCGCCAGCAGCCCACCGACAGCCATCAGCTCTGGGGCCAACGTCCTGACTTTC. Full variable domain (rest looked up from reference TRBV5-1 and TRBJ2-6): KAGVTQTPRYLIKTRGQQVTLSCSPISGHRSVSWYQQTPGQGLQFLFEYFSETQRNKGNFPGRFSGRQFSNSRSEMNVSTLELGDSALYLCASSPPTAISSGANVLTFGAGSRLTVL.

In its sample, this clonotype was seen a few times. The chain recombines TRBV7-2 with TRBJ1-1, with TRBD1 identical over 7 bases. The germline gives CDR1 SGHTA, CDR2 FQGNSA. The CDR3 has 17 amino acids. Losses at the gene ends were 1 base for V and 1 base for J; bases not matched to a gene: 9. The CDR3 spells CASSLGQGSYANTEAFF. CDR3 in DNA: TGTGCCAGCAGCTTAGGACAGGGCTCCTATGCGAACACTGAAGCTTTCTTT.

The chain joins TRBV7-2 to TRBJ1-6; D call uncertain. Trimming shortened V by 0 bases and J by 8 bases, and 14 bases separated the two germline ends. Germline values: CDR1 SGHTA, CDR2 FQGNSA. The CDR3 consists of 16 residues. CDR3 region: CASSLAYGREDSPLHF. The CDR3 DNA reads TGTGCCAGCAGCTTAGCTTACGGACGGGAAGATTCACCCCTCCACTTT.